The 26 T cell receptor beta chains listed next were all sequenced from one sample in a study of cytomegalovirus exposure and HLA in healthy donors. The PCR ran on 60 Vbeta and 13 Jbeta primers. Sequencing used immunoSEQ multiplex PCR; TCRdb keeps in-frame clones, though not all of them. The table has more than 85,000 clones, approximately 82% seen once; the top ten hold over 8%. The sequenced sample was PBMCs. The receptors come from a man in his forties or fifties in good health and CMV-seropositive.

The V and J genes are TRBV7-8 and TRBJ1-3, with D hard to call. V lost 0 bases to trimming and J lost 1 base, with 4 bases between them. The CDR3 length is 14 residues. Germline CDR1 is SGHVS and CDR2 is FQNEAQ. CDR3 DNA: TGTGCCAGCAGCTTAGCCAGGTCTGGAAACACCATATATTTT. Its protein is CASSLARSGNTIYF.

The genes are TRBV19 and TRBJ2-1, with 7 bases lining up with TRBD2. V was pared by 3 bases and J by 8 bases, with 7 bases of the junction left unmatched. Germline V CDR1 and CDR2: LNHDA, SQIVND (reference sequence). There are 14 residues in the CDR3. CDR3 sequence (DNA): TGTGCCAGTAGTATCGGGGGAGGGCCAGATGAGCAGTTCTTC. Translation: CASSIGGGPDEQFF.

This clone was detected a few times. The chain links TRBV6-6 to TRBJ1-5, with TRBD1 as a possible D gene (5 bases). V lost 6 bases to trimming and J lost 3 bases, with 12 bases between them. Germline V lookup: CDR1 MNHNY, CDR2 SVGAGI (reference sequence). The CDR3 length is 14 residues. The CDR3 DNA reads as TGTGCCAGCAGGTACCAAGGGGCCAATCAGCCCCAGCATTTT. It specifies CASRYQGANQPQHF.

A few counts support this clone. V usage is TRBV18 and J usage is TRBJ2-2, with unresolved D. Germline V lookup: CDR1 KGHSH, CDR2 LQKENI. This CDR3 is built from 16 residues. The V and J ends lost 0 bases and 2 bases respectively, with 10 bases between them. The CDR3 bases are TGTGCCAGCTCACCACCTGCAGGCTCTAACACCGGGGAGCTGTTTTTT. It yields the protein CASSPPAGSNTGELFF.

CDR3 coding DNA: TGTGCCAGCAGCCTAGACCTTCCCGGGACAGGGTCCAACGAGCAGTACTTC. Translation: CASSLDLPGTGSNEQYF. The chain joins TRBV13 to TRBJ2-7; 9 bases line up with TRBD1. V gave up 5 bases and J gave up 5 bases; unmatched junction bases: 16. CDR3 length: 17 amino acids. CDR1 and CDR2 from the germline V gene are PRHDT and FYEKMQ (reference sequence).

The V and J genes are TRBV7-2 and TRBJ2-7; TRBD2 aligns across 13 bases. V gave up 4 bases and J gave up 6 bases; unmatched junction bases: 9. This CDR3 spans 16 amino acids. Germline lookup yields CDR1 SGHTA and CDR2 FQGNSA. The DNA of the CDR3 is TGTGCCAGCAGCTCCCGGACTAGCGGGAGAGGAGGCGAGCAGTACTTC. This codes for CASSSRTSGRGGEQYF. The full variable domain, its missing parts supplied by reference TRBV7-2 and TRBJ2-7, is GAGVSQSPSNKVTEKGKDVELRCDPISGHTALYWYRQSLGQGLEFLIYFQGNSAPDKSGLPSDRFSAERTGGSVSTLTIQRTQQEDSAVYLCASSSRTSGRGGEQYFGPGTRLTVT.

This chain links TRBV18 with TRBJ1-4; TRBD1 aligns across 7 bases. CDR1 is KGHSH, CDR2 LQKENI, per germline. The ends lost 6 bases at V and 4 bases at J; junction bases unmatched: 5. The CDR3 length is 14 residues. The chain's CDR3 is CASSGGTVNEKLFF. The CDR3 bases are TGTGCCAGCTCCGGAGGGACAGTTAATGAAAAACTGTTTTTT.

The CDR3: CASSQGLAEEQFF. The CDR3 region has the DNA TGTGCCAGCAGCCAAGGTCTAGCGGAGGAGCAGTTCTTC. The V call is TRBV4-2, the J call TRBJ2-1; TRBD2 matches 7 bases. Trimming cost V 1 base and J 10 bases; bases outside gene matches: 4. Germline CDR1 LGHNA, CDR2 YNFKEQ. The CDR3 consists of 13 residues.

The V gene is TRBV27, the J gene TRBJ2-7; TRBD2 matches 7 bases. This CDR3 is 15 amino acids long. The germline V gene has CDR1 MNHEY and CDR2 SMNVEV (reference sequence). V dropped 4 bases and J dropped 3; count of bases not matched to a gene: 9. CDR3 region: CASSSPGLSYYEQYF. The CDR3 DNA is TGTGCCAGCAGTTCCCCGGGACTATCATACTACGAGCAGTACTTC.

V usage is TRBV10-3 and J usage is TRBJ1-2; 7 nucleotides align to TRBD1. This CDR3 is built from 14 residues. Trimming took 8 bases from V and 8 from J; bases not matched to a gene: 14. The germline gives CDR1 ENHRY, CDR2 SYGVKD. CDR3 bases: TGTGCCATCTACAGGGGCGCTTTGGGAGAAGGCTACACCTTC. It yields the protein CAIYRGALGEGYTF.

V is TRBV7-2 and J is TRBJ1-1; D may be TRBD1 (6 bases). Germline V gene data show CDR1 as SGHTA and CDR2 as FQGNSA. This CDR3 is 12 amino acids long. The V gene lost 1 base and the J gene lost 10 bases, with 10 bases spanning the gap. CDR3 coding DNA: TGTGCCAGCAGCTTAGTGTTAGGGGGAGCTTTCTTT. It encodes CASSLVLGGAFF. Looking up the rest from reference TRBV7-2 and TRBJ1-1 gives the full variable domain: GAGVSQSPSNKVTEKGKDVELRCDPISGHTALYWYRQSLGQGLEFLIYFQGNSAPDKSGLPSDRFSAERTGGSVSTLTIQRTQQEDSAVYLCASSLVLGGAFFGQGTRLTVV.

J is TRBJ2-7 and V is TRBV10-3, with TRBD1 identical over 9 bases. The trim removed 2 bases at V and 10 bases at J, leaving 6 bases unmatched. CDR1 and CDR2 from the germline V gene are ENHRY and SYGVKD. There are 13 residues in the CDR3. CDR3 sequence reads: CAISEPGTGLQYF. The DNA for the CDR3 is TGTGCCATCAGTGAGCCCGGGACAGGGTTACAGTACTTC.

The sample holds a few counts of this clone. The chain uses TRBV6-5 and TRBJ2-1, with 9 bases matching TRBD2. V lost 6 bases, J lost 9 bases, and 12 bases stayed unmatched. CDR3 length: 15 amino acids. Germline CDR1 reads MNHEY; CDR2 reads SVGAGI. In nucleotides, the CDR3 is TGTGCCAGCAGCTCCCCCGCGGGAGGGCGGGGTGAGCAGTTCTTC. It specifies CASSSPAGGRGEQFF.

The V call is TRBV4-2, the J call TRBJ2-1, with 10 bases fitting TRBD2. V was pared by 5 bases and J by 6 bases, with 7 bases of the junction left unmatched. Germline CDR1 reads LGHNA; CDR2 reads YNFKEQ. There are 15 residues in the CDR3. The CDR3 spells CASSGGTSDVNEQFF. The CDR3 coding sequence is TGTGCCAGCAGCGGCGGGACTAGCGACGTCAATGAGCAGTTCTTC.

This clone showed up just a few times. This chain connects TRBV7-2 to TRBJ1-2; the D is unclear. CDR1 is SGHTA and CDR2 is FQGNSA in the germline V gene. The CDR3 extends over 14 amino acids. V was trimmed by 2 bases and J by 0 bases, leaving 7 bases between them. CDR3 sequence: CASSLLTANYGYTF. The CDR3 DNA is TGTGCCAGCAGCTTACTTACAGCTAACTATGGCTACACCTTC.

This clone was detected a few times. At one end the junction does not follow the germline gene, possibly because of a read error. The V call is TRBV6-5, the J call TRBJ2-6, with a possible D match to TRBD1 (5 bases). Germline values: CDR1 MNHEY, CDR2 SVGAGI. The CDR3 spans 15 residues. As DNA, the CDR3 is TGTGCCAGCAGTGCCGACCTCTCTGGGGCCAACGGCCTGACTTTC. This sequence encodes CASSADLSGANGLTF.

The chain links TRBV5-1 to TRBJ2-1, with unresolved D. Germline values: CDR1 SGHRS, CDR2 YFSETQ. The germline V and J ends were trimmed by 0 bases and 0 bases, with 7 bases remaining between them. This CDR3 has 15 amino acids. The CDR3 loop is CASSLASSSYNEQFF. The CDR3 coding sequence is TGCGCCAGCAGCTTGGCCTCTAGCTCCTACAATGAGCAGTTCTTC.

This chain connects TRBV7-3 to TRBJ2-1, with 7 nucleotides matching TRBD2. The CDR3 loop spans 15 amino acids. The V gene end was trimmed by 5 bases and the J gene end by 9 bases; junction bases not matched to a gene: 13. CDR1 and CDR2 from the germline V gene are SGHTA and FQGTGA. CDR3 protein: CASSAGVGVGFEQFF. The DNA for the CDR3 is TGTGCCAGCAGCGCGGGGGTAGGGGTAGGGTTTGAGCAGTTCTTC. Drawing the rest from reference TRBV7-3 and TRBJ2-1, the complete variable domain is GAGVSQTPSNKVTEKGKYVELRCDPISGHTALYWYRQSLGQGPEFLIYFQGTGAADDSGLPNDRFFAVRPEGSVSTLKIQRTERGDSAVYLCASSAGVGVGFEQFFGPGTRLTVL.

Notes on this clone: At one boundary the junction diverges from the germline segment, which might be a read error. The chain couples TRBV7-3 to TRBJ2-6; TRBD2 matches at 11 bases. The CDR3 is 20 residues long. Germline V gene sequence: CDR1 SGHTA, CDR2 FQGTGA. The CDR3 DNA reads TGTGCCAGCAGCTCTCGTCCTGGGACTAGCGGCGCCTCTGGGGCCAACGGCCTGACTTTC. It encodes CASSSRPGTSGASGANGLTF.

The genes are TRBV11-3 and TRBJ2-5; D gene uncertain. V dropped 7 bases and J dropped 2 bases, with 14 bases sitting between them. The CDR3 is made up of 14 amino acids. CDR1 is SGHNT and CDR2 is YENEEA in the germline V gene. CDR3 amino acids: CASTDYGIQETQYF. In DNA, the CDR3 is TGTGCCAGCACCGATTATGGCATTCAAGAGACCCAGTACTTC.

This chain uses TRBV6-5 with TRBJ2-5; 9 nucleotides line up with TRBD1. Germline CDR1 reads MNHEY; CDR2 reads SVGAGI. V dropped 5 bases and J dropped 5; count of bases not matched to a gene: 9. The CDR3 consists of 15 residues. The DNA of the CDR3 is TGTGCCAGCAGTCTTACAGGGGGCGGGGGCGAGACCCAGTACTTC. This codes for CASSLTGGGGETQYF.

In this sample, this clone turned up once. The chain combines TRBV15 with TRBJ1-1; 7 nucleotides agree with TRBD1. Unmatched junction bases numbered 4, after V lost 8 bases and J lost 1 base. Germline V gives CDR1 LNHNV, CDR2 YYDKDF (reference sequence). The CDR3 spans 13 residues. Here the CDR3 DNA reads TGTGCCACCGGGAACAGGGGGAACACTGAAGCTTTCTTT. Protein sequence: CATGNRGNTEAFF.

DNA of the CDR3: TGTGCCAGCAGCCCGGGACAGGGGAGGGAGACCCAGTACTTC. Protein sequence: CASSPGQGRETQYF. The chain carries TRBV7-2 and TRBJ2-5, with 10 bases that match TRBD1. Germline V lookup: CDR1 SGHTA, CDR2 FQGNSA. The ends lost 5 bases at V and 5 bases at J; junction bases unmatched: 5. The CDR3 contains 14 residues.

The chain joins TRBV19 to TRBJ2-2; TRBD2 matches at 9 bases. CDR3 length equals 16 residues. Germline CDR1 is LNHDA and CDR2 is SQIVND (reference sequence). With V trimmed by 2 bases and J by 2 bases, 3 bases remained unmatched. The DNA of the CDR3 is TGTGCCAGTAGTATATTAGCGGGGGCCAACACCGGGGAGCTGTTTTTT. Amino acids: CASSILAGANTGELFF.

The rearrangement joins TRBV6-1 to TRBJ1-1; D is uncertain. V lost 7 bases, J lost 6 bases, and 12 bases lay in between. The length of the CDR3 is 12 residues. Germline lookup yields CDR1 MNHNS and CDR2 SASEGT. In DNA form, the CDR3 reads TGTGCCAGCACCCTCTCGAGCGCTGAAGCTTTCTTT. Protein product: CASTLSSAEAFF.

The genes are TRBV12-5 and TRBJ2-1, with D unclear. Trimming stripped 2 bases from V and 3 bases from J, with 5 bases between. This CDR3 region has 13 residues. From germline, CDR1 is LGHNT and CDR2 FRNRAP. The CDR3 loop is CASGLPLYNEQFF. The CDR3 DNA reads TGTGCTAGTGGTTTGCCTCTCTACAATGAGCAGTTCTTC.